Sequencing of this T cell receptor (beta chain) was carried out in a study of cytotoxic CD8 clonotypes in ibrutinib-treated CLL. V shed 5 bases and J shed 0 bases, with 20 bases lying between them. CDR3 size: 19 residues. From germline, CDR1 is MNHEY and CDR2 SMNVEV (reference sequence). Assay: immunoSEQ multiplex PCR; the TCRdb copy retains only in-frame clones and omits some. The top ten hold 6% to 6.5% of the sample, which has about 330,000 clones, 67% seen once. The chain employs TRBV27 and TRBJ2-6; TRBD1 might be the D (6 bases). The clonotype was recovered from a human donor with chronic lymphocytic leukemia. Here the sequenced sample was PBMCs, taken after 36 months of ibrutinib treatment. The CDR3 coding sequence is TGTGCCAGCAGTCAACGACAGGACAGAAGTAGCTCTGGGGCCAACGTCCTGACTTTC. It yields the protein CASSQRQDRSSSGANVLTF.